This TCR beta chain was recorded in a study of blood T cell repertoires in COVID-19. Profiled with immunoSEQ multiplex PCR; TCRdb holds only in-frame clones, not every one. This sample yields 150,000 to 200,000 clones, of which about 89% are seen a single time; approximately 0.8% belongs to the top ten. From germline, CDR1 is KGHSH and CDR2 LQKENI. With V trimmed by 2 bases and J by 4 bases, 8 bases remained unmatched. There are 16 residues in the CDR3. This sequence joins TRBV18 and TRBJ2-5; 9 positions agree with TRBD1. Sequencing used PBMCs or T cells enriched from blood (not recorded which). The source of this sequence is a woman aged 18-29 years who had recovered from COVID-19. This CDR3 is CASSPSGQGTGETQYF. Written as DNA, the CDR3 is TGTGCCAGCTCACCATCGGGACAGGGTACCGGAGAGACCCAGTACTTC.